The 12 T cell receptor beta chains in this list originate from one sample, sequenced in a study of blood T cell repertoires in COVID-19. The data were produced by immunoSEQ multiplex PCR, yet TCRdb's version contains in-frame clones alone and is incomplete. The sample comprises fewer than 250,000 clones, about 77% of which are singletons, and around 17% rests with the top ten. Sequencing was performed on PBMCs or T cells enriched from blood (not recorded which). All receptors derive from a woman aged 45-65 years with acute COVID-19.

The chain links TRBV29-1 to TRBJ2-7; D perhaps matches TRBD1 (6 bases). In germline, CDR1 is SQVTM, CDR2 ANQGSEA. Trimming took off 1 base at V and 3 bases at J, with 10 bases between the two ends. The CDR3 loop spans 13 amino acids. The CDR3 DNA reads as TGCAGCGTTGAAGGGGACAACTACTACGAGCAGTACGTC. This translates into CSVEGDNYYEQYV.

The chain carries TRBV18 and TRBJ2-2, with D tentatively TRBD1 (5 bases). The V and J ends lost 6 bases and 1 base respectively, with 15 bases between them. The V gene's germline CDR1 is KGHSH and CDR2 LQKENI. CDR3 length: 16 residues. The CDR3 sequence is CASSPEDMLNTGELFF. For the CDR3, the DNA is TGTGCCAGCTCGCCCGAGGACATGCTGAACACCGGGGAGCTGTTTTTT.

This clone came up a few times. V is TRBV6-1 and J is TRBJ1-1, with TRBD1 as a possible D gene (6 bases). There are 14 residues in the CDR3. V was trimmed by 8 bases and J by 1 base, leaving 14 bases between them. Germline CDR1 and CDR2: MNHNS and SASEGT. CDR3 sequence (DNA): TGTGCCAGCTACCCGGGAGGGGGGAACACTGAAGCTTTCTTT. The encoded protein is CASYPGGGNTEAFF.

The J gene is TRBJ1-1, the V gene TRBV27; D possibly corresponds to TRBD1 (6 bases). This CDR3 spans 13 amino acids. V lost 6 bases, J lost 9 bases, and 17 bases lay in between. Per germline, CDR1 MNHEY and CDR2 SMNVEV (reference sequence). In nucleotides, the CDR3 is TGTGCCAGCAGAACAGGGAGAGAAACAAAAGCTTTCTTT. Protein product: CASRTGRETKAFF.

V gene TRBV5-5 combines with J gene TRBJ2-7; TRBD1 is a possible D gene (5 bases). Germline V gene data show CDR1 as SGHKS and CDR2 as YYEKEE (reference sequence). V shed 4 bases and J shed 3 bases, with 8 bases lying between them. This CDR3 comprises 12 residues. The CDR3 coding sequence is TGTGCCAGCAGCGAGACAGACTACGAGCAGTACGTC. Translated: CASSETDYEQYV.

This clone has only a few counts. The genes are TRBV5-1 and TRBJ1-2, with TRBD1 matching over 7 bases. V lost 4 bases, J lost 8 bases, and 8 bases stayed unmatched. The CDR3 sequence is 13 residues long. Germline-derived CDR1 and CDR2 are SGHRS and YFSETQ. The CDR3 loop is CASSPEGQPGYTF. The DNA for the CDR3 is TGCGCCAGCAGCCCGGAGGGACAGCCGGGCTACACCTTC.

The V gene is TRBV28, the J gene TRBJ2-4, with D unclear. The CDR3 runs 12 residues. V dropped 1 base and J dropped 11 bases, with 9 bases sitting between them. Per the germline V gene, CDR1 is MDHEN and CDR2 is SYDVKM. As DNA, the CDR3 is TGTGCCAGCAGTTTATTCCGCGGTTTTCAGTACTTC. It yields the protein CASSLFRGFQYF.

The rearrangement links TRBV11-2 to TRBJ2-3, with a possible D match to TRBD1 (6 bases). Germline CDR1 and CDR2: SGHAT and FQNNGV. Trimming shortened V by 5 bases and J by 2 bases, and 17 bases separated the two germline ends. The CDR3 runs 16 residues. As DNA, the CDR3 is TGTGCCAGCAGCGGAAGGGGGACGGAATACACAGATACGCAGTATTTT. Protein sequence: CASSGRGTEYTDTQYF.

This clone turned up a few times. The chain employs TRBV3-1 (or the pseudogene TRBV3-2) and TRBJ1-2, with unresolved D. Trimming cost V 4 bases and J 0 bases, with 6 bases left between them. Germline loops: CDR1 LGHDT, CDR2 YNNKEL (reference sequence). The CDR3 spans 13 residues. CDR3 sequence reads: CASSPGSNYGYTF. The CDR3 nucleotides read TGTGCCAGCAGCCCCGGGTCTAACTATGGCTACACCTTC.

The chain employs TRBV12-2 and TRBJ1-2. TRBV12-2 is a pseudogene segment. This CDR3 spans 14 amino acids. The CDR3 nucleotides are TGTGCAAGTCGCTTAGAGCCGGGGTTCTATGGCTACACCTTC. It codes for CASRLEPGFYGYTF.

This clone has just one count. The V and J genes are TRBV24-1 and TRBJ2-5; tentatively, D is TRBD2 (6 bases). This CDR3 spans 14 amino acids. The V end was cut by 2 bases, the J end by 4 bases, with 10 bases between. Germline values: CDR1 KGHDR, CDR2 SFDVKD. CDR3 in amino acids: CATSDSGLPETQYF. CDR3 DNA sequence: TGTGCCACCAGTGATTCGGGACTCCCAGAGACCCAGTACTTC.

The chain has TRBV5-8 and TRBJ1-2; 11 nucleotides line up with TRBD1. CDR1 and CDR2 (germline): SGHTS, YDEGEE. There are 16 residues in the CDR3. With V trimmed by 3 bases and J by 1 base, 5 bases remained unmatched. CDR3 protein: CASSSRTGGFNYGYTF. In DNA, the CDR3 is TGTGCCAGCAGCTCCCGGACAGGGGGCTTTAACTATGGCTACACCTTC.